The 10 T cell receptor beta chains below were found in one sample sequenced in a study of blood T cell repertoires in COVID-19. Profiled with immunoSEQ multiplex PCR; TCRdb holds only in-frame clones, not every one. The table lists 200,000 or so clones, around 82% of them singletons. Sequenced sample: peripheral blood. These receptors all come from a woman aged 30 to 39 who had recovered from COVID-19.

The chain uses TRBV29-1 and TRBJ2-7; tentative D call: TRBD2 (5 bases). Looked up from germline, CDR1 is SQVTM and CDR2 is ANQGSEA. This CDR3 contains 12 residues. The V end lost 6 bases, the J end lost 6 bases, and 15 bases lay between the germline ends. CDR3 sequence (DNA): TGCAGCGTCCCGAGGGCTGGAGGCGAGCAGTACTTC. It codes for CSVPRAGGEQYF.

The chain recombines TRBV9 with TRBJ2-5, with 11 bases aligning to TRBD2. Germline CDR1 is SGDLS and CDR2 is YYNGEE. V lost 4 bases, J lost 4 bases, and 15 bases stayed unmatched. The CDR3 sequence is 18 residues long. The CDR3 nucleotides are TGTGCCAGCAGCCGTGATTACGATAGCGGGAGGGGGGGAGAGACCCAGTACTTC. Its protein is CASSRDYDSGRGGETQYF.

The rearrangement uses TRBV5-1 and TRBJ2-7, with 15 bases fitting TRBD2. The germline gives CDR1 SGHRS, CDR2 YFSETQ. This CDR3 has 17 residues. V lost 7 bases to trimming and J lost 0 bases; unmatched junction nucleotides: 8. The CDR3 region has the DNA TGCGCCAGCCGGGGGACTAGCGGGAGGAAGAGCTCCTACGAGCAGTACTTC. As protein: CASRGTSGRKSSYEQYF.

The chain links TRBV15 to TRBJ2-2; D possibly corresponds to TRBD2 (6 bases). This CDR3 is 20 amino acids long. Trimming removed 0 bases at V and 6 bases at J, with 26 bases between. CDR1 is LNHNV and CDR2 is YYDKDF in the germline V gene (reference sequence). The CDR3 is CATSRDRPGTPRLVAGELFF. The CDR3 DNA follows: TGTGCCACCAGCAGAGATAGGCCAGGAACACCGAGACTAGTGGCCGGGGAGCTGTTTTTT.

The chain employs TRBV9 and TRBJ2-3; TRBD1 matches 10 bases. Looked up from germline, CDR1 is SGDLS and CDR2 is YYNGEE. V trimming: 3 bases; J trimming: 3 bases; junction bases outside the gene matches: 7. The CDR3 is 16 residues long. The CDR3 loop is CASSARTGGLTDTQYF. CDR3 DNA: TGTGCCAGCAGCGCGAGGACAGGGGGGTTGACAGATACGCAGTATTTT.

This clone has a handful of counts. This rearrangement joins TRBV6-1 to TRBJ2-7; tentative D call: TRBD2 (5 bases). This CDR3 comprises 16 residues. The ends were cut back, 8 bases at V and 4 bases at J, with 24 bases in the middle. Germline-derived CDR1 and CDR2 are MNHNS and SASEGT. The CDR3 loop is CASGGGARAGGYEQYF. The CDR3 region has the DNA TGTGCCAGCGGTGGAGGAGCGAGGGCAGGCGGGTACGAGCAGTACTTC.

This clone was seen more than once but under ten times. V usage is TRBV29-1 and J usage is TRBJ1-1, with D possibly being TRBD1 (5 bases). The length of the CDR3 is 12 residues. The V gene's germline CDR1 is SQVTM and CDR2 ANQGSEA. Trimming stripped 4 bases from V and 1 base from J, with 7 bases between. The CDR3 loop reads CSVVTANTEAFF. The CDR3 bases are TGCAGCGTTGTGACAGCGAACACTGAAGCTTTCTTT.

The chain is built from TRBV21-1 and TRBJ2-6; the table's TRBD2 call for D was not verified on the DNA. TRBV21-1 constitutes a pseudogene. There are 17 residues in the CDR3. The CDR3: CASSKLAGTSGANVLTF. CDR3 DNA: TGTGCCAGCAGCAAGCTAGCGGGAACGTCGGGGGCCAACGTCCTGACTTTC.

The CDR3 DNA sequence: TGTGCCAGCCAGTTGAGGCAGTTCTTCTCTGAGCAGTTCTTC. Translation: CASQLRQFFSEQFF. The chain couples TRBV6-5 to TRBJ2-1; D gene uncertain. CDR3 size: 14 residues. Germline CDR1 reads MNHEY; CDR2 reads SVGAGI. The V and J ends lost 8 bases and 9 bases respectively, with 20 bases between them.

V and J are TRBV11-2 and TRBJ2-7; D is perhaps TRBD1 (6 bases). This CDR3 has 14 residues. CDR1 and CDR2 from the germline V gene are SGHAT and FQNNGV. The V and J ends lost 4 bases and 2 bases respectively, with 12 bases between them. In nucleotides, the CDR3 is TGTGCCAGCAGCTCCGAGGGGGTCGCCTACGAGCAGTACTTC. Protein product: CASSSEGVAYEQYF.